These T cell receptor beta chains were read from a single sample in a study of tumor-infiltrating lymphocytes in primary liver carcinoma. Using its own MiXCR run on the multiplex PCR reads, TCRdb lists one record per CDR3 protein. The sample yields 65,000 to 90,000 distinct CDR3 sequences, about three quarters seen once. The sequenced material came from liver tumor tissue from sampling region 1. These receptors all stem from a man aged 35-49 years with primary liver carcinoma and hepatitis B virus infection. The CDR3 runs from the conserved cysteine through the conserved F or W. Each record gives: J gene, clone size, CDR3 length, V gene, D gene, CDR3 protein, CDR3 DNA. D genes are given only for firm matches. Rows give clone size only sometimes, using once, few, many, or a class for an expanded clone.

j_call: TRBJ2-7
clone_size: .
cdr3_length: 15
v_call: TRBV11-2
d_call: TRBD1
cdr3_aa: CASSAQDRDFYEDYF
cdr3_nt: TGTGCCAGCAGCGCCCAGGACAGGGATTTCTACGAGGATTACTTC

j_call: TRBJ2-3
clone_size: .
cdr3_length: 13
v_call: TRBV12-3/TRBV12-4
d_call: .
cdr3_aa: CASTLLSADTQYF
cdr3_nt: TGTGCCAGCACTTTATTATCGGCAGATACACAGTATTTT

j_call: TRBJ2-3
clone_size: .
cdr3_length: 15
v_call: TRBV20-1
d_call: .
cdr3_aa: CNASTAWANTDTQYF
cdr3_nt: TGCAATGCTAGCACCGCGTGGGCAAACACTGATACGCAGTATTTT

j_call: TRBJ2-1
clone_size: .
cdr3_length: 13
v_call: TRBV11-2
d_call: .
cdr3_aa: CASSNSSCNEQFF
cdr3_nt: TGTGCCAGCAGCAATAGCTCCTGCAATGAGCAGTTCTTC

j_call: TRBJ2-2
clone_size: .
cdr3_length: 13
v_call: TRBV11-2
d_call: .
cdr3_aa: CASSFNRVGKLFF
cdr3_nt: TGTGCCAGCAGCTTTAATCGGGTCGGTAAGCTGTTTTTT

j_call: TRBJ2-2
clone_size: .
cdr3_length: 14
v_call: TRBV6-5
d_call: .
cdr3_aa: CASGAGIGSGELFF
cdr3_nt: TGTGCTAGTGGAGCAGGGATCGGGAGCGGGGAGCTGTTTTTT

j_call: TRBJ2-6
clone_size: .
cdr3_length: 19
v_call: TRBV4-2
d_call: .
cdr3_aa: CASSQEWATAISGANILTF
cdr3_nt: TGTGCCAGCAGTCAAGAGTGGGCGACCGCCATCTCCGGGGCCAACATCCTGACTTTC

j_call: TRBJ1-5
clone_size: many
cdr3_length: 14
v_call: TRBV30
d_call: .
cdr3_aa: CAWSVGGEYQPQHF
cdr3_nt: TGTGCCTGGAGTGTAGGAGGAGAGTATCAGCCCCAGCATTTT

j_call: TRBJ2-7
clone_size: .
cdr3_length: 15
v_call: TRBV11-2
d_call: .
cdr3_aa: CGSSFHRDISYEQYF
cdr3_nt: TGTGGCAGCAGCTTCCATCGGGACATCTCCTACGAGCAGTACTTC

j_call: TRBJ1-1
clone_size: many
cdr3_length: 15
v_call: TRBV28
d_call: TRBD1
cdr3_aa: CASSLGTGVNTEAFF
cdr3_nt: TGTGCCAGCAGTTTAGGGACAGGGGTGAACACTGAAGCTTTCTTT

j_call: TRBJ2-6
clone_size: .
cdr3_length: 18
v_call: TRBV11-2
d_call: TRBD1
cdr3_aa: CASSSRQGGPSGANVLTF
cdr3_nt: TGTGCCAGCAGCTCAAGACAGGGGGGCCCCTCTGGGGCCAACGTCCTAACTTTT

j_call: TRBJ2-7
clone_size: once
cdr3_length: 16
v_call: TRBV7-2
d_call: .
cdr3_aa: CASSLLATNSYNEQYF
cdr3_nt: TGTGCCAGCAGCTTACTAGCGACGAACTCCTACAATGAGCAGTACTTC

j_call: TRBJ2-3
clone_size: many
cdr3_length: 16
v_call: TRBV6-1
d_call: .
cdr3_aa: CASSDWGWTPTGTQYF
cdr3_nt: TGTGCCAGCAGTGACTGGGGGTGGACCCCCACGGGTACGCAGTATTTT

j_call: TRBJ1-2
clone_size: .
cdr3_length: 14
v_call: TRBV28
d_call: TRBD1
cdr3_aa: CASGNPGQGSGYTF
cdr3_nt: TGTGCCAGCGGGAACCCGGGACAGGGGAGCGGCTACACCTTC

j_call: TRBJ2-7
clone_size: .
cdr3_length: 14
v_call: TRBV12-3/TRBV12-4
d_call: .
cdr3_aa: CASNLGQRSDEQYF
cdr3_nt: TGTGCCAGCAATTTAGGGCAGCGGAGTGACGAGCAGTACTTC

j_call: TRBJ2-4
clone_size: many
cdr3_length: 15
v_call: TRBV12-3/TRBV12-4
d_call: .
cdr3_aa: CASSFGQGAKNIQYF
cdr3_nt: TGTGCCAGCAGTTTCGGGCAGGGAGCCAAAAACATTCAGTACTTC

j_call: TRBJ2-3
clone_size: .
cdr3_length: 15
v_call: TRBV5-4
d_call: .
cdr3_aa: CASGLDGSVRDTQYF
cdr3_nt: TGTGCCAGCGGTTTGGACGGGAGCGTTAGAGATACGCAGTATTTT

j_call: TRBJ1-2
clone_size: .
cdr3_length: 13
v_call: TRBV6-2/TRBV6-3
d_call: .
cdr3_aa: CASSSWGWGGYTF
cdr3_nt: TGTGCCAGCAGCTCATGGGGATGGGGAGGCTACACCTTC

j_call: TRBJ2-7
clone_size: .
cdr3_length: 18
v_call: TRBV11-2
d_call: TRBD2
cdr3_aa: CTSSLSVRLAGGAYEQYF
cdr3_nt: TGTACCAGCAGCTTATCCGTTAGACTAGCGGGAGGGGCGTACGAGCAGTACTTC

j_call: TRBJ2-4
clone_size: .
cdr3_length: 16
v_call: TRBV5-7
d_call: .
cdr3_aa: CASSLDTSPARSSQYF
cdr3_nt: TGTGCCAGCAGCTTGGATACTAGCCCAGCGAGAAGCAGTCAGTACTTC

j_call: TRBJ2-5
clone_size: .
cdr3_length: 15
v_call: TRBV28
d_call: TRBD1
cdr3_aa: CASSPDRGHRETQYF
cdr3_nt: TGTGCCAGCAGTCCGGACAGGGGGCACAGAGAGACGCAGTACTTC

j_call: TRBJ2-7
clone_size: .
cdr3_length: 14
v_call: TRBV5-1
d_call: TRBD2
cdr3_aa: CASSLVGGMDERYF
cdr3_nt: TGCGCCAGCAGCTTGGTGGGAGGGATGGACGAGAGGTACTTC

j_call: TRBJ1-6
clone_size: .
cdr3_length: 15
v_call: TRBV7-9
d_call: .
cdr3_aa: CASSLATGFRSPFHF
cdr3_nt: TGTGCCAGCAGTTTAGCCACAGGGTTTCGATCACCCTTCCACTTT

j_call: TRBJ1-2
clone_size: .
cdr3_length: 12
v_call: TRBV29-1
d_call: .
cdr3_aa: CSVVSAGLGFTF
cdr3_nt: TGCAGCGTTGTGTCTGCGGGATTGGGCTTCACCTTC

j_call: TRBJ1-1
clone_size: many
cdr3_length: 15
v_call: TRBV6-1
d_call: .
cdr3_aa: CASRGAGGAYTEAFF
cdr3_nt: TGTGCCAGCAGAGGGGCGGGGGGAGCTTACACTGAAGCTTTCTTT

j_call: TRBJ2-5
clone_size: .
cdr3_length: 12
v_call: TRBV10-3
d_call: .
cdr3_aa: CASSARLETRYF
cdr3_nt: TGTGCCAGCAGTGCTAGGTTGGAGACCCGGTACTTC

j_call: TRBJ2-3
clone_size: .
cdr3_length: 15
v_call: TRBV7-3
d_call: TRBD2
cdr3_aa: CASSFSGGGGDTQYF
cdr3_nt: TGTGCCAGCAGCTTTTCGGGGGGGGGAGGAGATACGCAGTATTTT